This entry lists 27 T cell receptor beta chains sequenced from one sample in a study of graft-versus-host responses after intestinal transplantation. The data were produced by immunoSEQ multiplex PCR, yet TCRdb's version contains in-frame clones alone and is incomplete. The sample consists of about 15,000 clones, around 33% of them appearing once. Source: alloreactive CD4+ T cells from a mixed lymphocyte reaction culture, taken before intestinal transplant. Subset defined: CFSE-low proliferating T cells sorted from roughly six-day pre-transplant mixed lymphocyte reaction (GvH or HvG direction). The receptors shown here come from a human patient who received an intestinal transplant.

The chain couples TRBV30 to TRBJ2-1; possible D gene TRBD2, 6 bases. The V gene's germline CDR1 is GTSNPN and CDR2 SVGIG (reference sequence). The CDR3 runs to 11 residues. V dropped 0 bases and J dropped 13 bases, with 10 bases sitting between them. The DNA for the CDR3 is TGTGCCTGGAGTGTCGGAGCGGGCCAGTTCTTC. Translation gives CAWSVGAGQFF. Full variable domain (remainder filled in from reference TRBV30 and TRBJ2-1): SQTIHQWPATLVQPVGSPLSLECTVEGTSNPNLYWYRQAAGRGLQLLFYSVGIGQISSEVPQNLSASRPQDRQFILSSKKLLLSDSGFYLCAWSVGAGQFFGPGTRLTVL.

This clone was recorded a few times. The chain carries TRBV10-1 and TRBJ2-3; 13 bases match TRBD2. The CDR3 extends over 16 amino acids. V lost 1 base and J lost 6; bases outside the gene matches: 4. CDR1 is WNHNN, CDR2 SYGVQD, per germline (reference sequence). The CDR3 reads CASSELLAGGPDTQYF. The CDR3 DNA is TGCGCCAGCAGTGAGTTACTAGCGGGAGGGCCCGATACGCAGTATTTT.

The rearrangement uses TRBV10-2 and TRBJ2-1; D gene uncertain. CDR1 is WSHSY and CDR2 is SAAADI in the germline V gene. The CDR3 contains 15 residues. With 4 bases removed from V and 7 bases from J, the gap between germline ends came to 17 bases. DNA of the CDR3: TGCGCCAGCAGTGCTTACGTACTACCCTCGAATGAGCAGTTCTTC. Residues: CASSAYVLPSNEQFF.

J is TRBJ2-5 and V is TRBV6-8; 7 positions match TRBD2. The CDR3 runs 12 residues. V gave up 6 bases and J gave up 6 bases; unmatched junction bases: 4. In germline, CDR1 is MNHGY, CDR2 SAAAGT. CDR3 region: CASSQSGKTQYF. The CDR3 DNA reads as TGTGCCAGCAGCCAGAGCGGGAAGACCCAGTACTTC.

This sequence joins TRBV11-2 and TRBJ1-1; D not certain. Germline-derived CDR1 and CDR2 are SGHAT and FQNNGV. V shed 6 bases and J shed 0 bases, with 14 bases lying between them. This CDR3 is 15 amino acids long. This chain's CDR3 is CASSRHLAMNTEAFF. CDR3 nucleotide sequence: TGTGCCAGCAGTCGCCACCTAGCCATGAACACTGAAGCTTTCTTT.

This clone was counted between two and nine times. The chain combines TRBV28 with TRBJ1-5; D remains ambiguous. Germline V gene lookup returns CDR1 MDHEN and CDR2 SYDVKM. V lost 5 bases, J lost 8 bases, and 10 bases lay in between. This CDR3 contains 12 residues. CDR3 DNA: TGTGCCAGCAGTCTGACCATGGAGCCCCAGCATTTT. As protein: CASSLTMEPQHF.

The chain carries TRBV7-9 and TRBJ2-1, with 11 bases lining up with TRBD2. V lost 5 bases and J lost 3; bases outside the gene matches: 6. The V gene's germline CDR1 is SEHNR and CDR2 FQNEAQ (reference sequence). This CDR3 is 16 amino acids long. The CDR3 here is CASSNGLAGYYNEQFF. The CDR3 region has the DNA TGTGCCAGCAGCAACGGACTAGCGGGCTACTACAATGAGCAGTTCTTC.

This clone was counted only a few times. V is TRBV5-1 and J is TRBJ2-5; D is unresolved. Germline-derived CDR1 and CDR2 are SGHRS and YFSETQ. V lost 4 bases, J lost 4 bases, and 14 bases lay in between. This CDR3 is 14 amino acids long. The CDR3 region has the DNA TGCGCCAGCAGCGAGGCAGTTGGGATAGAGACCCAGTACTTC. Amino acids: CASSEAVGIETQYF.

The CDR3 region is CASSSPPKQYF. For the CDR3, the DNA is TGTGCCAGCAGTTCTCCACCGAAGCAGTACTTC. The gene calls are TRBV27 and TRBJ2-7; no definite D call. CDR1 MNHEY and CDR2 SMNVEV come from the germline V gene (reference sequence). CDR3 size: 11 residues. Deletions cut 4 bases from V and 8 bases from J, with 9 bases between.

The chain is built from TRBV28 and TRBJ2-7, with 14 bases lining up with TRBD2. With V trimmed by 8 bases and J by 4 bases, 4 bases remained unmatched. The CDR3 extends over 14 amino acids. Germline V gene sequence: CDR1 MDHEN, CDR2 SYDVKM. The CDR3 nucleotides are TGTGCCAGCTATGGGACTAGCGGGAGTTACGAGCAGTACTTC. The encoded protein is CASYGTSGSYEQYF.

In this sample, this clone is medium-sized. The chain carries TRBV5-4 and TRBJ2-1; 10 bases agree with TRBD1. With 4 bases clipped from V and 9 bases from J, the junction kept 7 bases outside the gene matches. Germline-derived CDR1 and CDR2 are SGHNT and YYREEE (reference sequence). The CDR3 consists of 14 residues. The CDR3 reads CASSVSRTGGEQFF. CDR3 DNA: TGTGCCAGCAGCGTATCCCGGACAGGGGGTGAGCAGTTCTTC.

V usage is TRBV6-5 and J usage is TRBJ2-7, with D possibly matching TRBD2 (5 bases). The CDR3 contains 12 residues. Between the trimmed V and J ends, which lost 4 bases and 5 bases, there was a span of 9 bases. Germline CDR1 and CDR2: MNHEY and SVGAGI. CDR3 protein: CASSWELHEQYF. The CDR3 DNA sequence: TGTGCCAGCAGTTGGGAGCTGCACGAGCAGTACTTC.

The chain has TRBV11-3 and TRBJ1-3; 9 bases are a match to TRBD1. Germline CDR1 SGHNT, CDR2 YENEEA. The CDR3 runs 17 residues. V lost 5 bases, J lost 2 bases, and 10 bases stayed unmatched. This chain's CDR3 is CASSPRTGEKAGNTIYF. In nucleotides, the CDR3 is TGTGCCAGCAGCCCGAGGACAGGGGAGAAGGCTGGAAACACCATATATTTT.

This clone was picked up a small number of times. V gene TRBV5-1 combines with J gene TRBJ2-5; 10 bases map to TRBD1. CDR1 and CDR2 (germline): SGHRS, YFSETQ. The CDR3 totals 16 residues. The trim removed 4 bases at V and 5 bases at J, leaving 11 bases unmatched. CDR3 sequence (DNA): TGCGCCAGCAGCGAACCGCTAGGGACAGGGGCCGAGACCCAGTACTTC. Amino acid sequence: CASSEPLGTGAETQYF.

This clone was found a few times. The sample holds other DNA sequences that translate to the same CDR3. The chain recombines TRBV5-6 with TRBJ2-7; TRBD1 matches at 12 bases. This CDR3 contains 18 residues. The germline V gene has CDR1 SGHDT and CDR2 YYEEEE. After removal of 0 bases from V and 2 bases from J, the junction contained 9 bases not matched to a gene. CDR3: CASSLGGRGTGGPYEQYF. CDR3 in DNA: TGTGCCAGCAGCTTGGGGGGTCGGGGGACAGGGGGCCCCTACGAGCAGTACTTC.

The chain recombines TRBV5-1 with TRBJ2-1; the match to TRBD2 covers 8 bases. The CDR3 sequence is 16 residues long. The V segment lost 0 bases and the J segment 0 bases; nucleotides outside the gene matches: 2. Germline CDR1 SGHRS, CDR2 YFSETQ. DNA of the CDR3: TGCGCCAGCAGCTTGGCCCGGGGGGGCTCCTACAATGAGCAGTTCTTC. Its protein product is CASSLARGGSYNEQFF.

By frequency in the sample, this clone is medium-sized. The chain couples TRBV6-5 to TRBJ1-2, with D unclear. V lost 6 bases, J lost 4 bases, and 12 bases lay in between. CDR1 and CDR2 (germline): MNHEY, SVGAGI. This CDR3 contains 13 residues. CDR3 bases: TGTGCCAGCAGCAGGACTGCAATCTATGGCTACACCTTC. Translating gives CASSRTAIYGYTF.

This rearrangement joins TRBV11-2 to TRBJ2-1; the D call may be TRBD1 or TRBD2 (5 bases each). Looked up from germline, CDR1 is SGHAT and CDR2 is FQNNGV. V lost 5 bases to trimming and J lost 8 bases, with 10 bases between them. The CDR3 runs 12 residues. The CDR3 protein is CASSPRGDEQFF. CDR3 bases: TGTGCCAGCAGCCCACGAGGGGATGAGCAGTTCTTC.

In its sample, this clone was seen a few times. The genes are TRBV5-4 and TRBJ2-4; 11 nucleotides match TRBD2. Germline CDR1 reads SGHNT; CDR2 reads YYREEE (reference sequence). The CDR3 runs to 14 residues. V dropped 4 bases and J dropped 7; count of bases not matched to a gene: 4. In DNA form, the CDR3 reads TGTGCCAGCAGCCCCAGGACTAGCGGGAACATTCAGTACTTC. Encoded protein: CASSPRTSGNIQYF.

This clone has only a few counts. The chain combines TRBV30 with TRBJ2-7; D remains ambiguous. The germline V and J ends were trimmed by 1 base and 9 bases, with 10 bases remaining between them. The CDR3 length is 11 residues. From germline, CDR1 is GTSNPN and CDR2 SVGIG (reference sequence). CDR3 sequence: CAWSALRRQYF. The CDR3 DNA is TGTGCCTGGAGTGCGCTGAGGAGGCAGTACTTC.

By share, this clone ranks as medium-sized. The rearrangement links TRBV10-3 to TRBJ1-3; 7 nucleotides agree with TRBD1. The CDR3 consists of 15 residues. Germline-derived CDR1 and CDR2 are ENHRY and SYGVKD. The CDR3 protein is CASNGDRASGNTIYF. CDR3 DNA: TGTGCTAGCAACGGTGACAGGGCTAGTGGAAACACCATATATTTT.

The rearrangement links TRBV7-9 to TRBJ2-1; TRBD1 agrees at 7 bases. The ends lost 1 base at V and 10 bases at J; junction bases unmatched: 13. CDR1 SEHNR and CDR2 FQNEAQ come from the germline V gene (reference sequence). There are 16 residues in the CDR3. CDR3 nucleotide sequence: TGTGCCAGCAGCTTAGGCCTGGGACAGAAGAGGAGCGAGCAGTTCTTC. Residues: CASSLGLGQKRSEQFF. Supplemented by reference TRBV7-9 and TRBJ2-1, the full variable domain reads DTGVSQNPRHKITKRGQNVTFRCDPISEHNRLYWYRQTLGQGPEFLTYFQNEAQLEKSRLLSDRFSAERPKGSFSTLEIQRTEQGDSAMYLCASSLGLGQKRSEQFFGPGTRLTVL.

The chain links TRBV6-6 to TRBJ1-2; no clear D gene. CDR1 and CDR2 from the germline V gene are MNHNY and SVGAGI (reference sequence). The CDR3 contains 14 residues. V was pared by 6 bases and J by 5 bases, with 16 bases between. In DNA, the CDR3 is TGTGCCAGCAGCCGCCGTAGGGCCCGTTATGGCTACACCTTC. Translating it yields CASSRRRARYGYTF.

By its share, this clone is medium-sized. The chain links TRBV19 to TRBJ1-2; D is unclear. Per germline, CDR1 LNHDA and CDR2 SQIVND (reference sequence). The V gene lost 6 bases and the J gene lost 7 bases, with 9 bases spanning the gap. The CDR3 has 11 amino acids. In nucleotides, the CDR3 is TGTGCCAGTAGCACACCGAGTGGCTACACCTTC. Protein product: CASSTPSGYTF.

This clone was observed a few times. The chain employs TRBV11-2 and TRBJ1-6; D is possibly TRBD1 (5 bases). The V end was cut by 5 bases, the J end by 10 bases, with 18 bases between. The germline gives CDR1 SGHAT, CDR2 FQNNGV. This CDR3 has 15 amino acids. In nucleotides, the CDR3 is TGTGCCAGCAGCCCTCGGGGCAGAAGTCCGTCACCCCTCCACTTT. It translates to CASSPRGRSPSPLHF.

The chain couples TRBV30 to TRBJ1-5, with TRBD1 as a possible D gene (6 bases). Per germline, CDR1 GTSNPN and CDR2 SVGIG (reference sequence). This CDR3 comprises 13 residues. The V gene lost 3 bases and the J gene lost 6 bases, with 12 bases spanning the gap. CDR3 nucleotides: TGTGCCTGGAGGTCAGGGGCGGGTCAGCCCCAGCATTTT. It codes for CAWRSGAGQPQHF.

The sample holds a few counts of this clone. The gene calls are TRBV9 and TRBJ1-1; D not resolved. CDR1 is SGDLS, CDR2 YYNGEE, per germline. The V and J ends lost 6 bases and 1 base respectively, with 10 bases between them. This CDR3 region has 13 residues. Written as DNA, the CDR3 is TGTGCCAGCACCCGAATACAGAACACTGAAGCTTTCTTT. It translates to CASTRIQNTEAFF.